This TCR beta chain was captured by sequencing in a study of spatial heterogeneity in lung cancer. TCRdb re-called the 5' RACE reads through MiXCR, storing one row per CDR3 protein. The data hold around 4,200 distinct CDR3 sequences, with 15% to 20% observed a single time. This clonotype was counted at least ten times. This CDR3 spans 15 amino acids. The V and J ends lost 4 bases and 3 bases, in that order; junction bases with no gene match: 8. Germline CDR1 reads MDHEN; CDR2 reads SYDVKM. Time point described: sample taken at primary tumor resection. Whole RNA, which was extracted from tumor, nontumor lung tissue or frozen PBMC, was sequenced without any cell sorting. Donation came from some 73 patients with untreated early-stage non-small cell lung cancer.

This chain links TRBV28 with TRBJ2-7, with 8 bases identical to TRBD1. This clonotype was obtained from a male donor with early-stage non-small cell lung cancer. The material was PBMCs, obtained at surgery. DNA for the CDR3: TGTGCCAGCAGTTGGGTGGGACAGGAGAACTACGAGCAGTACTTC. Translated: CASSWVGQENYEQYF.